Each of the 20 T cell receptor beta chains below was sequenced from the same sample in a study of a mutant IDH1 vaccine in newly diagnosed glioma. For these TCRs, the target antigens are not known. Here immunoSEQ multiplex PCR was the method, and the copy in TCRdb shows in-frame clones only, minus some. The sample has tens of thousands of clones, 90% to 95% seen once. Regarding time point: week 5, during vaccination. The vaccine gave 300 ug of a 20-mer mutant IDH1 peptide subcutaneously per dose. The specimen comprised PBMCs, sampled from a glioma patient whose treatment included an IDH1 peptide vaccine. The receptors were gathered from a woman in her 50s with glioma.

The chain joins TRBV28 to TRBJ2-7, with D possibly matching TRBD2 (5 bases). The CDR3 is 16 amino acids. Germline CDR1 reads MDHEN; CDR2 reads SYDVKM. V shed 6 bases and J shed 5 bases, with 23 bases lying between them. CDR3 sequence reads: CASRTRRSGPRHEQYF. The CDR3 DNA reads TGTGCCAGCAGAACCCGGAGGAGCGGTCCCCGCCACGAGCAGTACTTC.

V gene TRBV30 combines with J gene TRBJ2-7, with D possibly matching TRBD1 (6 bases). This CDR3 spans 13 amino acids. Per germline, CDR1 GTSNPN and CDR2 SVGIG (reference sequence). V lost 3 bases and J 6 bases, leaving 15 bases between the germline ends. CDR3 residues: CAWRGHGIFEQYF. The CDR3 nucleotides are TGTGCCTGGAGGGGACATGGGATTTTCGAGCAGTACTTC.

The rearrangement joins TRBV5-1 to TRBJ2-3, with D tentatively TRBD1 (5 bases). Between the trimmed V and J ends, which lost 5 bases and 1 base, there was a span of 14 bases. The CDR3 is 15 residues long. The germline V gene has CDR1 SGHRS and CDR2 YFSETQ. The CDR3 here is CASRSGKIGTDTQYF. As DNA, the CDR3 is TGCGCCAGCAGGTCAGGGAAGATTGGCACAGATACGCAGTATTTT.

The V call is TRBV11-2, the J call TRBJ2-7; D call uncertain. Germline CDR1 SGHAT, CDR2 FQNNGV. The CDR3 runs 15 residues. The V end was cut by 5 bases, the J end by 1 base, with 15 bases between. The CDR3 spells CASSGLRTSSYEQYF. The CDR3 DNA reads as TGTGCCAGCAGCGGCCTGAGGACGTCGTCCTACGAGCAGTACTTC.

This chain uses TRBV6-1 with TRBJ2-4; D possibly corresponds to TRBD2 (6 bases). This CDR3 contains 12 residues. Germline V gene data show CDR1 as MNHNS and CDR2 as SASEGT. V was cut by 9 bases and J by 7 bases, with 13 bases left in between. The CDR3 DNA reads TGTGCCAGTCCCGATGCGGGGAACATTCAGTACTTC. Translation: CASPDAGNIQYF.

The chain is built from TRBV13 and TRBJ1-2; the match to TRBD1 covers 8 bases. Germline V gives CDR1 PRHDT, CDR2 FYEKMQ (reference sequence). The CDR3 has 16 amino acids. The ends lost 1 base at V and 6 bases at J; junction bases unmatched: 10. The CDR3 DNA reads TGTGCCAGCAGCTTAGATCCGACAGGGGAAAGGGATGGCTACACCTTC. Translating gives CASSLDPTGERDGYTF.

The V gene is TRBV7-3, the J gene TRBJ2-3, with 9 nucleotides matching TRBD2. V trimming: 5 bases; J trimming: 1 base; junction bases outside the gene matches: 16. Germline V gene lookup returns CDR1 SGHTA and CDR2 FQGTGA. The CDR3 runs to 19 residues. For the CDR3, the DNA is TGTGCCAGCAGCGCAAGGGGAGGGGCTAGCGGGATGGGCACAGATACGCAGTATTTT. It is translated as CASSARGGASGMGTDTQYF.

A single count supports this clone. The V and J genes are TRBV18 and TRBJ2-7; 7 bases map to TRBD1. Germline V gene data show CDR1 as KGHSH and CDR2 as LQKENI. The V and J ends lost 6 bases and 2 bases, in that order; junction bases with no gene match: 4. The CDR3 runs 13 residues. The CDR3 nucleotides are TGTGCCAGCTCCAGGGACAGCCCCTACGAGCAGTACTTC. Its translation: CASSRDSPYEQYF.

The chain is built from TRBV30 and TRBJ2-5; D is possibly TRBD1 or TRBD2 (6 bases each). CDR3 length equals 14 residues. Germline V lookup: CDR1 GTSNPN, CDR2 SVGIG (reference sequence). Trimming cost V 0 bases and J 5 bases, with 13 bases left between them. The CDR3 spells CAWSVRGLGETQYF. The CDR3 nucleotides read TGTGCCTGGAGTGTACGGGGGCTCGGGGAGACCCAGTACTTC.

Written as DNA, the CDR3 is TGTGCCAGCAACGAGGAGGGTGGTCGTGGCGAGCAGTACTTC. Protein: CASNEEGGRGEQYF. The chain has TRBV5-5 and TRBJ2-7; tentatively, D is TRBD2 (6 bases). The CDR3 is 14 amino acids. V dropped 6 bases and J dropped 6 bases, with 19 bases sitting between them. The germline gives CDR1 SGHKS, CDR2 YYEKEE (reference sequence).

This clone occurred once. V usage is TRBV7-9 and J usage is TRBJ2-3, with D unclear. Germline CDR1 and CDR2: SEHNR and FQNEAQ (reference sequence). The CDR3 is made up of 12 amino acids. V was trimmed by 5 bases and J by 0 bases, leaving 3 bases between them. CDR3 nucleotide sequence: TGTGCCAGCAGCCTAAGCACAGATACGCAGTATTTT. Translated, it gives CASSLSTDTQYF.

The chain links TRBV5-6 to TRBJ2-5; D ambiguous. Germline V CDR1 and CDR2: SGHDT, YYEEEE. Trimming removed 1 base at V and 2 bases at J, with 9 bases between. The CDR3 runs to 14 residues. The CDR3 DNA follows: TGTGCCAGCAGCTTGCCGGCAGGACAAGAGACCCAGTACTTC. Its protein is CASSLPAGQETQYF.

The chain couples TRBV7-9 to TRBJ2-7; D may be TRBD1 (6 bases). CDR1 is SEHNR, CDR2 FQNEAQ, per germline (reference sequence). The germline V and J ends were trimmed by 5 bases and 6 bases, with 14 bases remaining between them. The CDR3 loop spans 13 amino acids. This CDR3 is CASSTGQSGEQYF. The CDR3 region has the DNA TGTGCCAGCAGCACCGGACAGTCGGGCGAGCAGTACTTC.

The V and J genes are TRBV15 and TRBJ2-7; 12 bases agree with TRBD2. Germline values: CDR1 LNHNV, CDR2 YYDKDF (reference sequence). Trimming took 5 bases from V and 0 from J; bases not matched to a gene: 5. The CDR3 has 16 residues. CDR3 DNA: TGTGCCACCAGCGGCGGACTAGCGGGGCGCTCCTACGAGCAGTACTTC. Amino acid sequence: CATSGGLAGRSYEQYF.

The chain joins TRBV11-3 to TRBJ2-1, with 8 bases fitting TRBD1. Germline V gene lookup returns CDR1 SGHNT and CDR2 YENEEA. The V gene end was trimmed by 5 bases and the J gene end by 10 bases; junction bases not matched to a gene: 13. The CDR3 runs to 15 residues. The CDR3 protein is CASSQGQVTTWEQFF. The CDR3 nucleotides are TGTGCCAGCAGCCAGGGACAGGTAACTACATGGGAGCAGTTCTTC.

This clone was counted a single time. The V gene is TRBV6-5, the J gene TRBJ2-7; unclear D gene. The germline CDR1 and CDR2 sequences are MNHEY and SVGAGI. Trimming took 0 bases from V and 2 from J, leaving 11 bases between them. The CDR3 contains 15 residues. The CDR3 nucleotides read TGTGCCAGCAGTTACTCAGTGGTCAGAGCCTACGAGCAGTACTTC. Its translation is CASSYSVVRAYEQYF.

The chain has TRBV11-2 and TRBJ2-3, with TRBD2 matching 8 bases. The CDR3 contains 17 residues. After removal of 1 base from V and 1 base from J, the junction contained 7 bases not matched to a gene. Germline V lookup: CDR1 SGHAT, CDR2 FQNNGV. The CDR3 sequence: CASSLVGSSGGTDTQYF. The CDR3 DNA reads TGTGCCAGCAGCTTAGTTGGGAGTAGCGGGGGCACAGATACGCAGTATTTT.

The V and J genes are TRBV6-5 and TRBJ2-2; either TRBD1 or TRBD2 may fit D (5 bases each). The CDR3 sequence is 16 residues long. Germline V gene lookup returns CDR1 MNHEY and CDR2 SVGAGI. V was pared by 2 bases and J by 5 bases, with 15 bases between. The CDR3, as DNA: TGTGCCAGCAGTTACGCCGGGACCCCTTGGACCGGGGAGCTGTTTTTT. Amino acid sequence: CASSYAGTPWTGELFF.

The rearrangement uses TRBV9 and TRBJ2-7, with D perhaps TRBD2 (6 bases). V lost 0 bases and J lost 2, with 9 bases in between. Germline assignment: CDR1 SGDLS and CDR2 YYNGEE. This CDR3 region has 14 residues. The CDR3 nucleotides read TGTGCCAGCAGCGTAGGTGGGGGGACCTACGAGCAGTACTTC. It encodes CASSVGGGTYEQYF.

This clone occurred a few times. CDR3 nucleotide sequence: TGCGCCAGCAGCCCGACAGGGGGCTTCCCCGACGAGCAGTACTTC. Residues: CASSPTGGFPDEQYF. The rearrangement uses TRBV5-1 and TRBJ2-7; 10 bases agree with TRBD1. The CDR3 is 15 amino acids. Germline CDR1 is SGHRS and CDR2 is YFSETQ. Trimming cost V 4 bases and J 5 bases; bases outside gene matches: 9.